These T cell receptor beta chains were read from a single sample in a study of T cell responses to AZD1222 COVID-19 vaccine. Method: immunoSEQ multiplex PCR; TCRdb's copy keeps in-frame clones and lacks some. This table has 200,000 to 250,000 clones, roughly 91% appearing once. Sample: peripheral blood, taken on day 0 of MenACWY control vaccination. These receptor sequences come from an adult in good health. CDR3s include the opening cysteine and the closing phenylalanine or tryptophan. A D gene is named only where the DNA matches it firmly. A row's size may be missing; if present it is once, few, many or a size class.

v_call	d_call	j_call	clone_size	cdr3_nt	cdr3_aa
TRBV5-1	NA	TRBJ2-1	NA	TGCGCCAGCAGCTCGCAACAGGGAACCCCCAATGAGCAGTTCTTC	CASSSQQGTPNEQFF
TRBV2	TRBD2	TRBJ2-1	NA	TGTGCCAGCAGTAGAGAGCGGGGAAGATACAATGAGCAGTTCTTC	CASSRERGRYNEQFF
TRBV7-9	TRBD1	TRBJ1-3	NA	TGTGCCAGCGGCAATAGGGGGCTCGCTGGAAACACCATATATTTT	CASGNRGLAGNTIYF
TRBV5-1	TRBD2	TRBJ2-7	NA	TGCGCCAGCAGCTTGGTGCGGGGGTTGAACCACGAGCAGTACTTC	CASSLVRGLNHEQYF
TRBV7-2	NA	TRBJ1-6	NA	TGTGCCAGCAGCTTAATGTCGACAGACAATTCACCCCTCCACTTT	CASSLMSTDNSPLHF
TRBV4-1	NA	TRBJ1-3	once	TGCGCCAGCAGCCAAGTGTGGGGCAGACCCCACTCTGGAAACACCATATATTTT	CASSQVWGRPHSGNTIYF
TRBV21-1	NA	TRBJ1-5	NA	TGTGCCAGCAGAACTTCCCGGGACAGGGGATTTCCGAATCAGCCCCAGCATTTT	CASRTSRDRGFPNQPQHF
TRBV4-1	TRBD2	TRBJ2-1	NA	TGCGCCAGCAGCCAAGGGACCGGGGGGAATGAGCAGTTCTTC	CASSQGTGGNEQFF
TRBV7-2	TRBD1	TRBJ1-2	NA	TGTGCCAGCAGCTCGGACAGGGTGGATGGCTACACCTTC	CASSSDRVDGYTF
TRBV19	NA	TRBJ1-1	NA	TGTGCCAGTCAACGCCCGGGAAGAACTGAAGCTTTCTTT	CASQRPGRTEAFF
TRBV7-2	NA	TRBJ2-7	NA	TGTGCCAGCAGCGTAGGGGGGGGGCCCTCCTACGAGCAGTACTTC	CASSVGGGPSYEQYF
TRBV7-2	TRBD2	TRBJ2-3	NA	TGTGCCAGCAGCTTAGTTGGTCTAGCGGGGGGGCGGATCACAGATACGCAGTATTTT	CASSLVGLAGGRITDTQYF
TRBV30	NA	TRBJ1-2	NA	TGTGCCTGGAGTCTCCCGGTTGCGGGGGGGAAAGTTAATGGCTACACCTTC	CAWSLPVAGGKVNGYTF
TRBV2	NA	TRBJ2-1	NA	TGTGCCAGCAGGGGGACAAGCTCCTACAATGAGCAGTTCTTC	CASRGTSSYNEQFF
TRBV5-4	NA	TRBJ2-1	NA	TGTGCCAGCAGCTTGGGGTCTAGCGCCTTCTATGAGCAGTTCTTC	CASSLGSSAFYEQFF
TRBV12-1	NA	TRBJ1-5	NA	TGTGCCAGCAGCCCGCGGGGTCATAGCAATCAGCCCCAGCATTTT	CASSPRGHSNQPQHF
TRBV6-2/TRBV6-3	NA	TRBJ1-5	NA	TGTGCCAGCAGTTACCCCCATAGCAATCAGCCCCAGCATTTT	CASSYPHSNQPQHF
TRBV27	NA	TRBJ2-2	once	TGTGCCAGCACGAGACTAGAGAACACCGGGGAGCTGTTTTTT	CASTRLENTGELFF
TRBV9	NA	TRBJ2-1	NA	TGTGCCAGCAGCGTATCAGGGGGGACCTACAATGAGCAGTTCTTC	CASSVSGGTYNEQFF
TRBV7-3	TRBD2	TRBJ2-3	NA	TGTGCCAGCAGTCTAGCGGGGGGGTTAGATACGCAGTATTTT	CASSLAGGLDTQYF
TRBV5-4	NA	TRBJ2-7	NA	TGTGCCAGCAGGCCCGACTCGATCCACGAGCAGTACTTC	CASRPDSIHEQYF
TRBV5-1	NA	TRBJ1-2	NA	TGCGCCAGCAGCCGGGACCAGCGGGGCTACACCTTC	CASSRDQRGYTF
TRBV7-2	NA	TRBJ1-1	NA	TGTGCCAGCAGCTTTCATCAGGGAATGAACACTGAAGCTTTCTTT	CASSFHQGMNTEAFF
TRBV12-3/TRBV12-4	NA	TRBJ1-1	NA	TGTGCCAGCAGTTTGGGGGGAAACACTGAAGCTTTCTTT	CASSLGGNTEAFF
TRBV28	NA	TRBJ1-2	NA	TGTGCCAGCAGTTTAACTGCTCTCGGGGGTAACTATGGCTACACCTTC	CASSLTALGGNYGYTF
TRBV28	NA	TRBJ1-2	NA	TGTGCCAGCAGTTTCTCCAGCTATGGCTACACCTTC	CASSFSSYGYTF
TRBV16	TRBD2	TRBJ2-5	NA	TGTGCCAGCAGCCAAATGCGGGGGGAACAAGAGACCCAGTACTTC	CASSQMRGEQETQYF
TRBV11-2	NA	TRBJ2-3	NA	TGTGCCAGCAGCTTAGATCTCAGACCGGGAGATACGCAGTATTTT	CASSLDLRPGDTQYF